This T cell receptor beta chain derives from a study of T cell responses to AZD1222 COVID-19 vaccine. This table comes from immunoSEQ multiplex PCR, and its TCRdb copy is limited to in-frame clones, with some not included. The table has about 180,000 clones, approximately 92% seen once. Germline CDR1 reads SGHTA; CDR2 reads FQGNSA. CDR3 length equals 13 residues. The V gene lost 1 base and the J gene lost 10 bases, with 8 bases spanning the gap. The chain combines TRBV7-2 with TRBJ1-6; no firm D call. Sequencing was performed on peripheral blood, taken 28 days after the second dose of the MenACWY control vaccine. The receptor was isolated from an adult who received the MenACWY meningococcal vaccine as a control. CDR3 protein: CASSLGRESPLHF. CDR3 nucleotides: TGTGCCAGCAGCTTAGGGAGGGAATCACCCCTCCACTTT.